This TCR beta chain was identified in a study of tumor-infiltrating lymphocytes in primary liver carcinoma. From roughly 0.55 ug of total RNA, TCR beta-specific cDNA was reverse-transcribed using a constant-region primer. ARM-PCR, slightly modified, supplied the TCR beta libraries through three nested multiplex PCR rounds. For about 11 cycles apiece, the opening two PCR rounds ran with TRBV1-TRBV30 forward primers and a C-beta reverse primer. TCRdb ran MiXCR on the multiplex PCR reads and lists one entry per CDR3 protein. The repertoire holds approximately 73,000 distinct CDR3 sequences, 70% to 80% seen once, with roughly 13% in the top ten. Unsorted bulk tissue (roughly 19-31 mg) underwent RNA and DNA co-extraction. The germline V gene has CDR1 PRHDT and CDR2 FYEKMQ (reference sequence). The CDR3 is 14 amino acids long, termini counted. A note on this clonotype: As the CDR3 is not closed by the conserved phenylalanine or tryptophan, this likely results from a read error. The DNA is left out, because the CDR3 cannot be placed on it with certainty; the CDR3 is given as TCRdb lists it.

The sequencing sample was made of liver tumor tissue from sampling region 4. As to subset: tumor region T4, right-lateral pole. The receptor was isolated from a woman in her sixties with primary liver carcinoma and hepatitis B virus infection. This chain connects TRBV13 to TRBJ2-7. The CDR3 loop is CASSLSESSYEQCI.